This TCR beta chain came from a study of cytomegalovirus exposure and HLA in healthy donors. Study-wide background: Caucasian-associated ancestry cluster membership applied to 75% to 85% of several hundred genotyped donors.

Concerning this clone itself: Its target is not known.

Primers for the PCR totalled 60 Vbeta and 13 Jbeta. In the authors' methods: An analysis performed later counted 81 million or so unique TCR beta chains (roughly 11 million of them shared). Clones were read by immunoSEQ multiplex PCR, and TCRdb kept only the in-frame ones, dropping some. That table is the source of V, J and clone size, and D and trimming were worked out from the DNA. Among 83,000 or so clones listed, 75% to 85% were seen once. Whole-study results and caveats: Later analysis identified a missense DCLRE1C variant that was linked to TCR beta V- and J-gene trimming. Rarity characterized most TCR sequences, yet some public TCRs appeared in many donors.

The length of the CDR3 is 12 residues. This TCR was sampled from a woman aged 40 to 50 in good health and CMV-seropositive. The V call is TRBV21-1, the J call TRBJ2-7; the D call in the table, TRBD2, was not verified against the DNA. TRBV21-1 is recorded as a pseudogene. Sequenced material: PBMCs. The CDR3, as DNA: TGTGCCAGAGCCGAGCCCACGGGGGAGCAGTACTTC. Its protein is CARAEPTGEQYF.